This TCR beta chain was obtained from a study of T cell responses to AZD1222 COVID-19 vaccine. Whole-study results and caveats: Without day 14 samples, only post-peak T cell repertoires were studied. Spike-specific TCR repertoires showed rising breadth and depth after two AZD1222 doses.

Worth noting for this clone: What it recognizes is unknown.

Sequencing used immunoSEQ multiplex PCR; TCRdb keeps in-frame clones, though not all of them. Of about 130,000 clones detected, approximately 85% appear once; the ten largest clones hold approximately 4.4%. The germline V and J ends were trimmed by 3 bases and 0 bases, with 2 bases remaining between them. The CDR3 is made up of 12 amino acids. CDR1 and CDR2 (germline): LGHNT, FRNRAP. The source material was peripheral blood, sampled 28 days after the second AZD1222 dose. The clonotype was recovered from an adult who received the AZD1222 COVID-19 vaccine. The chain couples TRBV12-5 to TRBJ2-5; no clear D gene. The CDR3 DNA reads as TGTGCTAGTGGTTTCAACCAAGAGACCCAGTACTTC. It codes for CASGFNQETQYF. The variable domain in full, with the rest retrieved from reference TRBV12-5 and TRBJ2-5, is DARVTQTPRHKVTEMGQEVTMRCQPILGHNTVFWYRQTMMQGLELLAYFRNRAPLDDSGMPKDRFSAEMPDATLATLKIQPSEPRDSAVYFCASGFNQETQYFGPGTRLLVL.